These T cell receptor beta chains were read from a single sample in a study of breast tumors, draining lymph nodes, adjacent tissues. TCRdb called the multiplex PCR reads again in MiXCR, with one record for every CDR3 protein. The sample shows about 270,000 distinct CDR3 sequences, more than 30% of them seen only once. Material: axillary lymph node tissue. The receptors derive from a female donor with breast cancer. Some clones in this sample may be carry-over from other donors' samples. CDR3s include the opening cysteine and the closing phenylalanine or tryptophan. A D gene is named only where the DNA matches it firmly. Only part of the rows carry a size: once, few, many, or a class if the clone is expanded.

clone size: many
J gene: TRBJ2-3
D gene: -
V gene: TRBV5-5
CDR3 protein: CASSSLGGKGGTQYF
CDR3 DNA: TGTGCCAGCAGCTCCTTAGGGGGGAAAGGTGGTACGCAGTATTTT

clone size: -
J gene: TRBJ1-1
D gene: TRBD1
V gene: TRBV5-1
CDR3 protein: CASSSTGVAEAFF
CDR3 DNA: TGCGCCAGCAGCTCTACAGGGGTTGCTGAAGCTTTCTTT

clone size: many
J gene: TRBJ2-7
D gene: -
V gene: TRBV20-1
CDR3 protein: CSARDLGLSHRSSYEQYF
CDR3 DNA: TGCAGTGCTAGAGATCTCGGGCTAAGTCACAGATCCTCCTACGAGCAGTACTTC

clone size: many
J gene: TRBJ1-5
D gene: TRBD1
V gene: TRBV20-1
CDR3 protein: CSARPGQGYQPQHF
CDR3 DNA: TGCAGTGCTAGACCGGGACAGGGGTATCAGCCCCAGCATTTT

clone size: many
J gene: TRBJ1-2
D gene: -
V gene: TRBV5-6
CDR3 protein: CASTIDRGGYTF
CDR3 DNA: TGTGCCAGCACAATTGATAGGGGTGGCTACACCTTC

clone size: many
J gene: TRBJ1-2
D gene: -
V gene: TRBV5-6
CDR3 protein: CASSLEQDYGYTF
CDR3 DNA: TGTGCCAGCAGCTTGGAACAGGACTATGGCTACACCTTC

clone size: many
J gene: TRBJ2-1
D gene: -
V gene: TRBV6-1
CDR3 protein: CASSEISQYNEQFF
CDR3 DNA: TGTGCCAGCAGTGAGATTAGCCAGTACAATGAGCAGTTCTTC

clone size: many
J gene: TRBJ2-7
D gene: -
V gene: TRBV7-9
CDR3 protein: CASSRDTFTYEQYF
CDR3 DNA: TGTGCCAGCAGCCGGGACACCTTCACCTACGAGCAGTACTTC

clone size: many
J gene: TRBJ2-7
D gene: -
V gene: TRBV12-3/TRBV12-4
CDR3 protein: CASSLTKGGHGQYF
CDR3 DNA: TGTGCCAGCAGTTTAACCAAGGGGGGGCATGGGCAGTACTTC

clone size: -
J gene: TRBJ1-5
D gene: TRBD1
V gene: TRBV7-9
CDR3 protein: CASRRLDRVLNQPQHF
CDR3 DNA: TGTGCCAGCAGACGACTAGACAGGGTTCTCAATCAGCCCCAGCATTTT

clone size: -
J gene: TRBJ2-3
D gene: TRBD2
V gene: TRBV10-3
CDR3 protein: CAIAGTSGSTDTQYF
CDR3 DNA: TGTGCCATCGCCGGGACTAGCGGGAGCACAGATACGCAGTATTTT

clone size: -
J gene: TRBJ1-2
D gene: TRBD1
V gene: TRBV27
CDR3 protein: CASSPTTGTAYGYTF
CDR3 DNA: TGTGCCAGCAGTCCCACAACCGGGACAGCCTATGGCTACACCTTC

clone size: many
J gene: TRBJ2-7
D gene: -
V gene: TRBV12-3/TRBV12-4
CDR3 protein: CASSFGYEQYF
CDR3 DNA: TGTGCCAGCAGCTTCGGCTACGAGCAGTACTTC

clone size: many
J gene: TRBJ2-3
D gene: -
V gene: TRBV9
CDR3 protein: CASSVRAASTDTQYF
CDR3 DNA: TGTGCCAGCAGCGTTCGGGCGGCTAGCACAGATACGCAGTATTTT

clone size: -
J gene: TRBJ1-3
D gene: -
V gene: TRBV3-1
CDR3 protein: CASSQVSGLSGNTIYF
CDR3 DNA: TGTGCCAGCAGCCAAGTTTCTGGTCTCTCTGGAAACACCATATATTTT

clone size: many
J gene: TRBJ1-2
D gene: TRBD1
V gene: TRBV29-1
CDR3 protein: CSGGQGAGYGYTF
CDR3 DNA: TGCAGCGGTGGACAGGGGGCTGGCTATGGCTACACCTTC

clone size: -
J gene: TRBJ1-3
D gene: -
V gene: TRBV11-2
CDR3 protein: CASSHRRDPSGNTIYF
CDR3 DNA: TGTGCCAGCAGTCACCGACGGGATCCCTCTGGAAACACCATATATTTT

clone size: many
J gene: TRBJ2-7
D gene: -
V gene: TRBV5-8
CDR3 protein: CASTAGETYEQYF
CDR3 DNA: TGTGCCAGCACCGCAGGGGAGACTTACGAGCAGTACTTC

clone size: -
J gene: TRBJ1-6
D gene: -
V gene: TRBV18
CDR3 protein: CASSPSGQGGNSPLHF
CDR3 DNA: TGTGCCAGCTCACCATCGGGGCAGGGAGGAAATTCGCCCCTCCACTTT

clone size: many
J gene: TRBJ1-4
D gene: TRBD1
V gene: TRBV15
CDR3 protein: CATLAGRGLTNEKLFF
CDR3 DNA: TGTGCCACCCTTGCAGGGAGGGGGCTAACTAATGAAAAACTGTTTTTT

clone size: -
J gene: TRBJ2-4
D gene: TRBD1
V gene: TRBV28
CDR3 protein: CASSPGTDLKNIQYF
CDR3 DNA: TGTGCCAGCAGTCCAGGGACAGACTTAAAAAACATTCAGTACTTC

clone size: -
J gene: TRBJ2-2
D gene: -
V gene: TRBV12-3/TRBV12-4
CDR3 protein: CASSTTGEPFF
CDR3 DNA: TGTGCCAGCAGTACAACCGGGGAGCCGTTTTTT

clone size: -
J gene: TRBJ2-3
D gene: -
V gene: TRBV6-1
CDR3 protein: CASTWTDTQYF
CDR3 DNA: TGTGCCAGCACATGGACAGATACGCAGTATTTT

clone size: many
J gene: TRBJ2-7
D gene: TRBD1
V gene: TRBV7-6
CDR3 protein: CASSAAFGQGFGEQYF
CDR3 DNA: TGTGCCAGCAGCGCAGCCTTCGGACAGGGGTTTGGGGAGCAGTACTTC

clone size: few
J gene: TRBJ2-3
D gene: -
V gene: TRBV6-2/TRBV6-3
CDR3 protein: CASTLGGGQDTQYF
CDR3 DNA: TGTGCCAGCACCCTGGGAGGGGGCCAAGATACGCAGTATTTT

clone size: few
J gene: TRBJ1-2
D gene: -
V gene: TRBV28
CDR3 protein: CASSLQAYGYTF
CDR3 DNA: TGTGCCAGCAGTTTACAGGCCTATGGCTACACCTTC

clone size: once
J gene: TRBJ1-6
D gene: TRBD1
V gene: TRBV10-3
CDR3 protein: CAIATGNSPLHF
CDR3 DNA: TGTGCCATTGCGACAGGGAATTCACCCCTCCACTTT

clone size: many
J gene: TRBJ2-1
D gene: -
V gene: TRBV10-2
CDR3 protein: CASSGRDSNNEQFF
CDR3 DNA: TGCGCCAGCAGTGGCCGGGACTCAAACAATGAGCAGTTCTTC

clone size: many
J gene: TRBJ2-3
D gene: -
V gene: TRBV7-8
CDR3 protein: CASSLLWSTDTQYF
CDR3 DNA: TGTGCCAGCAGCTTATTATGGAGCACAGATACGCAGTATTTT

clone size: -
J gene: TRBJ1-5
D gene: -
V gene: TRBV6-2/TRBV6-3
CDR3 protein: CASRREGQPQHF
CDR3 DNA: TGTGCCAGCAGACGTGAGGGTCAGCCCCAGCATTTT

clone size: many
J gene: TRBJ1-5
D gene: TRBD1
V gene: TRBV19
CDR3 protein: CASSIGTGGRQPQHF
CDR3 DNA: TGTGCCAGTAGTATTGGGACAGGGGGCAGGCAGCCCCAGCATTTT

clone size: -
J gene: TRBJ2-5
D gene: -
V gene: TRBV9
CDR3 protein: CASSGRPLSHETQYF
CDR3 DNA: TGTGCCAGCAGCGGGAGGCCGCTGTCCCATGAGACCCAGTACTTC

clone size: -
J gene: TRBJ2-7
D gene: TRBD1
V gene: TRBV3-1
CDR3 protein: CASSQARDSISYEQYF
CDR3 DNA: TGTGCCAGCAGCCAAGCCCGGGACAGTATCTCCTACGAGCAGTACTTC